This TCR beta chain emerged from a study of identical twins. This clonotype was found a few times. TCRdb itself ran the 5' RACE reads through MiXCR, one entry per CDR3 protein. The profile shows roughly 690,000 distinct CDR3 sequences, 21% of them singletons. Per germline, CDR1 MNHNS and CDR2 SASEGT. CDR3 length: 13 amino acids. With V trimmed by 5 bases and J by 2 bases, 3 bases remained unmatched. The data also belong to a second study, concerning T cells expressing NK-cell markers. That source adds: The TCR beta repertoires were obtained from sorted CD3+CD56+NKG2C+, CD3+CD56+NKG2C- and CD3+CD56-NKG2C+ T cells. HCMV seropositivity marked seven of the eight sequenced donors; one was seronegative. Certain NKG2C+ T cell clones were expanded, and their HCMV specificity remained unclear.

What was sequenced was PBMCs. The receptor was isolated from a woman under 30 in good health. This chain joins TRBV6-1 and TRBJ2-7; 7 bases are a match to TRBD1. Here the CDR3 reads CASSKGQTYEQYF. The CDR3 region has the DNA TGTGCCAGCAGTAAGGGACAGACCTACGAGCAGTACTTC.